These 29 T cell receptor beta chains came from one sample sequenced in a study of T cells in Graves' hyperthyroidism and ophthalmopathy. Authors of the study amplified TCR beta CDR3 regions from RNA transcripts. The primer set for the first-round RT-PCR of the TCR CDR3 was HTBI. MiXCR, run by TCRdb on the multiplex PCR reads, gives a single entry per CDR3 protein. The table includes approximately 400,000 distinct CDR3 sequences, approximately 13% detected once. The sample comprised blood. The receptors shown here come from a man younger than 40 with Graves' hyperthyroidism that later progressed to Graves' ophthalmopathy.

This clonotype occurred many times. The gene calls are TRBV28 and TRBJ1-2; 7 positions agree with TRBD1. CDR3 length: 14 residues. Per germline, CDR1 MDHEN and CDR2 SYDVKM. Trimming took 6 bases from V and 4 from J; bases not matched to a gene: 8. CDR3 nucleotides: TGTGCCAGCAGACCTCCAGGGGACAGCTATGGCTACACCTTC. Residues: CASRPPGDSYGYTF.

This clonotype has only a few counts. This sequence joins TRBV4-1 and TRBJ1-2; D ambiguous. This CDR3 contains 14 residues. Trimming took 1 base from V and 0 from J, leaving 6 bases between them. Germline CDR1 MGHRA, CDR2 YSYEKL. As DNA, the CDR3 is TGCGCCAGCAGCCAAGGTCTTTCTAACTATGGCTACACCTTC. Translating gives CASSQGLSNYGYTF.

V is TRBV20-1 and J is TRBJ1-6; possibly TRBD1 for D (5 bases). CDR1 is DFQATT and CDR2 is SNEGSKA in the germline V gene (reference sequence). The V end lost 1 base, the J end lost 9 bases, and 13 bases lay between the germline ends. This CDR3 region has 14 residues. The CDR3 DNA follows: TGCAGTGCTAGAGCCGGGGCTGGCTTTTCACCCCTCCACTTT. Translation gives CSARAGAGFSPLHF.

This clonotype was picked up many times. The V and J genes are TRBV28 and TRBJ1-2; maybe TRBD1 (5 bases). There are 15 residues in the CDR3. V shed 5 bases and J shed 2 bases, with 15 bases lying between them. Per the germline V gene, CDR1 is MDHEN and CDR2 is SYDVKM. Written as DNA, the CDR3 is TGTGCCAGCAGTCCGCGGGACCGATTAAACTATGGCTACACCTTC. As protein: CASSPRDRLNYGYTF.

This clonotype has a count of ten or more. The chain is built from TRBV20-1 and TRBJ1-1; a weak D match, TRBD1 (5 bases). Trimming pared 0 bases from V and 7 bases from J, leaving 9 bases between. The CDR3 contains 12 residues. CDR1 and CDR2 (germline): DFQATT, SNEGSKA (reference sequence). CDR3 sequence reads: CSAREGRGEAFF. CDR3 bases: TGCAGTGCTAGAGAAGGAAGGGGTGAAGCTTTCTTT.

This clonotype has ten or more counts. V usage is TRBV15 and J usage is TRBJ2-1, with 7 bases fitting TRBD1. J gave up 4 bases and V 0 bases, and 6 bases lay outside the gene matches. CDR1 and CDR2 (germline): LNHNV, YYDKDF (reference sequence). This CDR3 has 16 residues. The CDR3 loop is CATSRDRQGQYNEQFF. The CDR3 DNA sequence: TGTGCCACCAGCAGAGATAGACAGGGTCAGTACAATGAGCAGTTCTTC. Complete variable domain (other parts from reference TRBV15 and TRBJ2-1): DAMVIQNPRYQVTQFGKPVTLSCSQTLNHNVMYWYQQKSSQAPKLLFHYYDKDFNNEADTPDNFQSRRPNTSFCFLDIRSPGLGDTAMYLCATSRDRQGQYNEQFFGPGTRLTVL.

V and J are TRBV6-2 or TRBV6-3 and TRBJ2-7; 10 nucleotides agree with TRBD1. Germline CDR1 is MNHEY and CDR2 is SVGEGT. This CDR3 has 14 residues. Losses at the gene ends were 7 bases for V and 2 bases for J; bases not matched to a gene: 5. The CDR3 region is CASTWTGGTYEQYF. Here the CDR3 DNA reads TGTGCCAGCACTTGGACAGGGGGGACCTACGAGCAGTACTTC.

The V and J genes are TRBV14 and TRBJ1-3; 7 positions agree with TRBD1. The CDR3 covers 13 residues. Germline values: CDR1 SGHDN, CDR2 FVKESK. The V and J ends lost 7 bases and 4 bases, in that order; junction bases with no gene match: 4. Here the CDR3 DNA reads TGTGCCAGCACTCAGGGGGACGGAAACACCATATATTTT. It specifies CASTQGDGNTIYF.

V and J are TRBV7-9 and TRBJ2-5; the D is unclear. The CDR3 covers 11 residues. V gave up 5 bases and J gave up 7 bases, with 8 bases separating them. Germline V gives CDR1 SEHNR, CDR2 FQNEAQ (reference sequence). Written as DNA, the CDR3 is TGTGCCAGCAGCATAACCTGGACCCAGTACTTC. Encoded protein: CASSITWTQYF. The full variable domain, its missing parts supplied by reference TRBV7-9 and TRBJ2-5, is DTGVSQNPRHKITKRGQNVTFRCDPISEHNRLYWYRQTLGQGPEFLTYFQNEAQLEKSRLLSDRFSAERPKGSFSTLEIQRTEQGDSAMYLCASSITWTQYFGPGTRLLVL.

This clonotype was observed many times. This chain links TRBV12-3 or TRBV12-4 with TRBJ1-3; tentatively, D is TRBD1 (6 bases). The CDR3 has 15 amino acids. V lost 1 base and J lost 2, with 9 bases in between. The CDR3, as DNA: TGTGCCAGCAGTTTAGTTCCAGGGGCTGGAAACACCATATATTTT. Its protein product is CASSLVPGAGNTIYF.

CDR3 region: CASSNLETQYF. The CDR3 region has the DNA TGTGCCAGCAGCAACCTAGAGACCCAGTACTTC. The chain recombines TRBV27 with TRBJ2-5, with D unclear. Trimming shortened V by 6 bases and J by 4 bases, and 6 bases separated the two germline ends. This CDR3 has 11 amino acids. Germline V gene sequence: CDR1 MNHEY, CDR2 SMNVEV (reference sequence).

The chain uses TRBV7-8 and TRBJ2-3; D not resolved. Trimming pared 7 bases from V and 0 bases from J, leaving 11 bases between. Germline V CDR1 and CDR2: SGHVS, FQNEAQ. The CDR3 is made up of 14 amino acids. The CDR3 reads CASIPSSSTDTQYF. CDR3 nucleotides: TGTGCCAGCATCCCCAGTTCTAGCACAGATACGCAGTATTTT.

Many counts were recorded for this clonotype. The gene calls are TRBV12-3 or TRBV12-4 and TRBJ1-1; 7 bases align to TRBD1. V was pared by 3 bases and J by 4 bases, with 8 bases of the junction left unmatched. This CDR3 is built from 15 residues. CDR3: CASSFAHTGATEAFF. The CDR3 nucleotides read TGTGCCAGCAGTTTCGCCCATACAGGGGCCACTGAAGCTTTCTTT.

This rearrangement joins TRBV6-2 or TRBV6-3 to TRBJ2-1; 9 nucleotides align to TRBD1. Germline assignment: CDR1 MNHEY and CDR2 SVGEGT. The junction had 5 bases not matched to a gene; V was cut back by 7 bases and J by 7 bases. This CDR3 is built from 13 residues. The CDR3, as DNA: TGTGCCAGCACTAGGGACAGGGCAAATGAGCAGTTCTTC. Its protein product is CASTRDRANEQFF.

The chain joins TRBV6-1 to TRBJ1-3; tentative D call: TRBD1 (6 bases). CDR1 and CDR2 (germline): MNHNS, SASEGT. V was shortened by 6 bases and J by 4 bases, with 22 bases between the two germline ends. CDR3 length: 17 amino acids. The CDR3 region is CASRDPRGRGMGNTIYF. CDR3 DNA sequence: TGTGCCAGCAGGGACCCAAGGGGCAGGGGTATGGGAAACACCATATATTTT.

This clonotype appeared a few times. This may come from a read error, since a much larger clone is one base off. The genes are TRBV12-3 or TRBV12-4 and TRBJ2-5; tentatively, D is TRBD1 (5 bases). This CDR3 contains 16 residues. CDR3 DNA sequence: TGTGCCAGCAGCCCCCCAGAGGCAGGGCTTCAAGAGACCCAGTGCTTC. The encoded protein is CASSPPEAGLQETQCF.

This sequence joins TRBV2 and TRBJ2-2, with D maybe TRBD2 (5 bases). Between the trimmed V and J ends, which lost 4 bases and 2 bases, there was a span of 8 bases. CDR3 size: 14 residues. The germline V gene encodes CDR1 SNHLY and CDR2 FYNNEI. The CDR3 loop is CASSVRVNTGELFF. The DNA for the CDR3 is TGTGCCAGCAGTGTGCGGGTTAACACCGGGGAGCTGTTTTTT. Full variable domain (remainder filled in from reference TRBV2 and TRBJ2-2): EPEVTQTPSHQVTQMGQEVILRCVPISNHLYFYWYRQILGQKVEFLVSFYNNEISEKSEIFDDQFSVERPDGSNFTLKIRSTKLEDSAMYFCASSVRVNTGELFFGEGSRLTVL.

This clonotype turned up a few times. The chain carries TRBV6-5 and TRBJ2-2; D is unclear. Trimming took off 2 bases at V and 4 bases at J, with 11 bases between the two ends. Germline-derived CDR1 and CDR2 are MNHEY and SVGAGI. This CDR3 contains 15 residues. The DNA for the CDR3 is TGTGCCAGCAGTTACGGTTCGCAGGTCACCGGGGAGCTGTTTTTT. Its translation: CASSYGSQVTGELFF.

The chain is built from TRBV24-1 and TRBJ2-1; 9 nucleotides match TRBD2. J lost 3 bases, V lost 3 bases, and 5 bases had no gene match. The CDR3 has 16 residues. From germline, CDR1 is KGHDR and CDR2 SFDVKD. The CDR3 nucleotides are TGTGCCACCAGTGATCCCGGGACTAGCCGCTACAATGAGCAGTTCTTC. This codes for CATSDPGTSRYNEQFF.

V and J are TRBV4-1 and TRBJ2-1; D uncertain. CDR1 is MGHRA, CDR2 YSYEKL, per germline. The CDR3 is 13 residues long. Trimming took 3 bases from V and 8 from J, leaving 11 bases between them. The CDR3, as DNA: TGCGCCAGCAGCCAGGGATACGACGATGAGCAGTTCTTC. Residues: CASSQGYDDEQFF.

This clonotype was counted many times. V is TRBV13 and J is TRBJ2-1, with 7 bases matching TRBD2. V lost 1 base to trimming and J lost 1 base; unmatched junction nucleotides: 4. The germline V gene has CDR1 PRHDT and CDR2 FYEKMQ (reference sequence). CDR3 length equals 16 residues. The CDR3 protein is CASSLEARGSYNEQFF. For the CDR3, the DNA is TGTGCCAGCAGCTTAGAGGCGCGGGGGTCCTACAATGAGCAGTTCTTC.

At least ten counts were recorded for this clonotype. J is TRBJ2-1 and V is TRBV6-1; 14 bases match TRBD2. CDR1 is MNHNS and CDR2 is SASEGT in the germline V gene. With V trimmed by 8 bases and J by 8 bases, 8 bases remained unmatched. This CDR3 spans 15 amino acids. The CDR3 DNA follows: TGTGCCAGCGGTAGACTAGCGGGGGGGTACGATGAGCAGTTCTTC. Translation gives CASGRLAGGYDEQFF.

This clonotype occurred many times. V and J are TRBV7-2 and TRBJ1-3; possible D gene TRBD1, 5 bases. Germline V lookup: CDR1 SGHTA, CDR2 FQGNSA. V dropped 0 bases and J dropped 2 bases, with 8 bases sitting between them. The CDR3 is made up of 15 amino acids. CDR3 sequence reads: CASSLAGGTGNTIYF. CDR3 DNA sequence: TGTGCCAGCAGCTTAGCGGGGGGTACTGGAAACACCATATATTTT.

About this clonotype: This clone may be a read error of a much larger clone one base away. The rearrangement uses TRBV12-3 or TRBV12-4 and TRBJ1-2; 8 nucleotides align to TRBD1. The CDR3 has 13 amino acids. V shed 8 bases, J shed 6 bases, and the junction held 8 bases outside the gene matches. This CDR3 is CASGIGQGDGYTF. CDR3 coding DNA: TGTGCCAGCGGTATTGGACAGGGTGATGGCTACACCTTC.

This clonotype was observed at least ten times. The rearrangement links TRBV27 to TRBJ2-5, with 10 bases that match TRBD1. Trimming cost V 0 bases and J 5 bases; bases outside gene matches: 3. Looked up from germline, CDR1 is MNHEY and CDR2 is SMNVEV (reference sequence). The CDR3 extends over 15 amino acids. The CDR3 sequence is CASSLSTGGGETQYF. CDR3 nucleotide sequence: TGTGCCAGCAGTTTATCGACAGGGGGCGGGGAGACCCAGTACTTC.

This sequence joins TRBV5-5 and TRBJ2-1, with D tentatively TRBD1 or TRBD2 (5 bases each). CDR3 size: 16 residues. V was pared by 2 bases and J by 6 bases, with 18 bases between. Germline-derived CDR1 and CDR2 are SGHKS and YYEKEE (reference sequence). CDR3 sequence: CASSFTDQGVGNEQFF. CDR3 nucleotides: TGTGCCAGCAGCTTCACTGATCAGGGAGTTGGCAATGAGCAGTTCTTC.

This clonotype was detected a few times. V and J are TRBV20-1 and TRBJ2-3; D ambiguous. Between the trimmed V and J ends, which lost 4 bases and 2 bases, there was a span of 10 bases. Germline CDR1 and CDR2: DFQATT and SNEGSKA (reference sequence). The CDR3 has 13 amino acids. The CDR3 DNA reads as TGCAGTGCTAAAGACATAATCACAGATACGCAGTATTTT. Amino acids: CSAKDIITDTQYF.

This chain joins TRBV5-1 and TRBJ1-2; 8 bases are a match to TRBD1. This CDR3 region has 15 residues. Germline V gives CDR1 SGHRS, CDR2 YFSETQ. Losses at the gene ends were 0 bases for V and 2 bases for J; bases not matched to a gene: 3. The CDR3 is CASSLERTGNYGYTF. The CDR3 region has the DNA TGCGCCAGCAGCTTGGAGAGGACAGGGAACTATGGCTACACCTTC. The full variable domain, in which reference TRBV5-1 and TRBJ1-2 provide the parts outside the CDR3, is KAGVTQTPRYLIKTRGQQVTLSCSPISGHRSVSWYQQTPGQGLQFLFEYFSETQRNKGNFPGRFSGRQFSNSRSEMNVSTLELGDSALYLCASSLERTGNYGYTFGSGTRLTVV.

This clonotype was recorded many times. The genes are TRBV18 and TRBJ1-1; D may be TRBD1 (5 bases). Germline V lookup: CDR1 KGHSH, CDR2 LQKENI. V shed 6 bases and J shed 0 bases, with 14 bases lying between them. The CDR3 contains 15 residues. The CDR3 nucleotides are TGTGCCAGCTCTTTGGGGGGGAGCATGAACACTGAAGCTTTCTTT. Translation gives CASSLGGSMNTEAFF.